The rows below give T cell receptor beta chains drawn from one sample of a study of cytomegalovirus exposure and HLA in healthy donors. Using immunoSEQ multiplex PCR, the repertoire was profiled, and TCRdb retains in-frame clones only, with some absent. Among 150,000 to 200,000 clones listed, roughly four fifths were seen once. Sequenced sample: PBMCs. These receptors originate from a man aged 45-65 years in good health and CMV-seronegative. Both conserved end residues are part of each CDR3. The order of the fields is D gene, J gene, clone size, V gene, CDR3 protein, CDR3 DNA. D genes are given only for firm matches. Some rows mark clone size as missing; the rest say once, few, many or name a class of expanded clone.

- TRBJ2-3 - TRBV11-3 CASSISLSSTDTQYF TGTGCCAGCAGCATTAGTCTTTCTAGCACAGATACGCAGTATTTT
TRBD2 TRBJ2-1 - TRBV5-1 CASSPSTSGGPGNEQFF TGCGCCAGCAGCCCATCGACTAGCGGGGGCCCCGGAAATGAGCAGTTCTTC
- TRBJ2-7 - TRBV23-1 CARRQVLPPNPYEQYF TGCGCCAGGAGACAGGTCCTACCCCCCAATCCCTACGAGCAGTACTTC
- TRBJ2-3 once TRBV6-4 CASSGGGGTQYF TGTGCCAGCAGTGGGGGGGGCGGTACGCAGTATTTT
TRBD1 TRBJ1-2 - TRBV28 CASTPQVGTGVAYYGYTF TGTGCCAGCACCCCTCAGGTCGGGACAGGGGTAGCGTACTATGGCTACACCTTC
TRBD1 TRBJ1-1 - TRBV18 CASSQGEQGAGTEAFF TGTGCCAGCTCACAAGGTGAACAGGGGGCAGGGACTGAAGCTTTCTTT
- TRBJ2-5 once TRBV9 CASSGGTAYQETQYF TGTGCCAGCAGCGGCGGGACAGCGTACCAAGAGACCCAGTACTTC
TRBD1 TRBJ2-4 - TRBV6-1 CASSEFHRGPVAKNIQYF TGTGCCAGCAGTGAGTTCCACAGGGGGCCCGTAGCCAAAAACATTCAGTACTTC
- TRBJ1-6 - TRBV7-6 CASSHQEDSYNSPLHF TGTGCCAGCAGCCATCAAGAGGACTCCTATAATTCACCCCTCCACTTT
- TRBJ1-5 - TRBV30 CAWSSVSGQPQHF TGTGCCTGGAGTTCTGTCTCGGGGCAGCCCCAGCATTTT
TRBD1 TRBJ1-4 - TRBV6-5 CASSPWDSHNEKLFF TGTGCCAGCAGCCCCTGGGACAGCCATAATGAAAAACTGTTTTTT
- TRBJ2-7 - TRBV4-3 CASSQEALGGYEQYF TGCGCCAGCAGCCAAGAGGCCCTCGGAGGTTACGAGCAGTACTTC
TRBD1 TRBJ2-7 - TRBV18 CASSPMEQGTEQYF TGTGCCAGCTCACCTATGGAACAGGGGACCGAGCAGTACTTC
- TRBJ1-5 once TRBV30 CAWSDREWQPQHF TGTGCCTGGAGTGATAGGGAGTGGCAGCCCCAGCATTTT
- TRBJ1-2 - TRBV18 CASSPGQVEGYTF TGTGCCAGCTCACCGGGACAAGTAGAAGGCTACACCTTC
- TRBJ1-1 - TRBV9 CASSVEGGLNTEAFF TGTGCCAGCAGCGTAGAAGGGGGTTTGAACACTGAAGCCTTCTTT
- TRBJ2-7 - TRBV30 CAWSDTTYEQYF TGTGCCTGGAGTGACACTACCTACGAGCAGTACTTC
- TRBJ2-3 - TRBV7-2 CASSFLVEDTQYF TGTGCCAGCAGCTTCTTGGTCGAGGATACGCAGTATTTT
TRBD2 TRBJ2-3 - TRBV28 CASILAGEGDTQYF TGTGCCAGCATACTAGCGGGAGAGGGGGATACGCAGTATTTT
- TRBJ1-4 - TRBV5-6 CASSWERNEKLFF TGTGCCAGCAGCTGGGAGCGTAATGAAAAACTGTTTTTT
- TRBJ2-7 - TRBV7-6 CATATRDFPPYEQYF TGTGCCACCGCTACCCGGGACTTCCCTCCCTACGAGCAGTACTTC
TRBD1 TRBJ2-4 - TRBV15 CATSRGQGNIQYF TGTGCCACCAGCAGAGGACAGGGGAACATTCAGTACTTC
TRBD2 TRBJ2-3 - TRBV6-4 CASSEASGGGDTQYF TGTGCCAGCAGTGAGGCTAGCGGGGGCGGAGATACGCAGTATTTT
- TRBJ2-3 - TRBV7-2 CASSLGQGRPGSQYF TGTGCCAGCAGCTTAGGGCAGGGGAGACCCGGGTCGCAGTATTTT
TRBD1 TRBJ1-2 - TRBV18 CASSPSTGQGADGYTF TGTGCCAGCTCACCCTCGACTGGACAGGGGGCGGACGGCTACACCTTC
- TRBJ1-2 - TRBV27 CASSTGRGYGYTF TGTGCCAGCAGCACAGGGAGGGGCTATGGCTACACCTTC
TRBD2 TRBJ2-3 - TRBV4-2 CASSQSGGEQDTQYF TGTGCCAGCAGCCAATCTGGGGGGGAGCAAGATACGCAGTATTTT
TRBD2 TRBJ2-5 - TRBV9 CASSVGGTSGRGETQYF TGTGCCAGCAGCGTAGGGGGGACTAGCGGGCGAGGGGAGACCCAGTACTTC
TRBD1 TRBJ2-7 - TRBV27 CASSSRQGPYEQYF TGTGCCAGCAGTTCACGACAGGGACCCTACGAGCAGTACTTC
- TRBJ2-1 - TRBV15 CATKSGSYNEQFF TGTGCCACCAAAAGCGGCTCCTACAATGAGCAGTTCTTC
- TRBJ2-1 - TRBV7-2 CASSLGQAGFFDEQFF TGTGCCAGCAGCTTAGGACAGGCCGGGTTTTTCGATGAGCAGTTCTTC
- TRBJ2-7 - TRBV6-5 CASRIDTSYEQYF TGTGCCAGCAGAATCGACACCTCCTACGAGCAGTACTTC
- TRBJ1-5 - TRBV5-6 CASSLYLTGLNQPQHF TGTGCCAGCAGCTTATATCTTACAGGGTTGAATCAGCCCCAGCATTTT
- TRBJ2-3 - TRBV5-1 CASSGQSTDTQYF TGCGCCAGCAGCGGGCAGTCCACAGATACGCAGTATTTT
TRBD1 TRBJ1-1 - TRBV4-1 CASSQPRQGGRAEAFF TGCGCCAGCAGCCAACCCCGACAGGGCGGACGGGCTGAAGCTTTCTTT
TRBD2 TRBJ2-2 - TRBV19 CASWSGSGRFGTGELFF TGTGCCAGTTGGAGTGGTAGCGGGAGATTCGGTACCGGGGAGCTGTTTTTT
- TRBJ2-5 - TRBV7-7 CASSLLGLGETQYF TGTGCTAGCAGCTTACTGGGACTTGGGGAGACCCAGTACTTC
- TRBJ1-4 - TRBV27 CASSLVYSSINGKLFF TGTGCCAGCAGTTTAGTTTACAGTTCAATAAACGGAAAACTGTTTTTT
- TRBJ2-2 - TRBV19 CASSISTWGGWTGELFF TGTGCCAGTAGTATTTCCACGTGGGGAGGATGGACCGGGGAGCTGTTTTTT
- TRBJ1-1 - TRBV29-1 CSVEQGLGYTEAFF TGCAGCGTTGAACAGGGGTTGGGGTACACTGAAGCTTTCTTT
TRBD2 TRBJ2-2 - TRBV29-1 CSVGTSGRNTGELFF TGCAGCGTCGGGACTAGCGGGAGGAACACCGGGGAGCTGTTTTTT
TRBD2 TRBJ2-3 few TRBV2 CASSDGSSGSSYADTQYF TGTGCCAGCAGTGACGGGTCTAGCGGGAGCTCTTATGCAGATACGCAGTATTTT
TRBD2 TRBJ2-3 - TRBV7-2 CASSSSGGGWNTDTQYF TGTGCCAGCAGCTCCTCGGGCGGGGGGTGGAACACAGATACGCAGTATTTT
- TRBJ2-1 - TRBV7-3 CASSSFGRDNEQFF TGTGCCAGCAGCTCCTTCGGGAGAGACAATGAGCAGTTCTTC
TRBD1 TRBJ2-7 - TRBV7-2 CASRFRDRVYEQYF TGTGCCAGCCGGTTCCGGGACAGGGTTTACGAGCAGTACTTC
TRBD1 TRBJ2-5 once TRBV18 CASSPGQGVETQYF TGTGCCAGCTCACCGGGACAGGGGGTAGAGACCCAGTACTTC
TRBD2 TRBJ2-3 - TRBV9 CASSATGAGVTDTQYF TGTGCCAGCAGCGCCACAGGAGCGGGAGTAACAGATACGCAGTATTTT
TRBD2 TRBJ2-1 - TRBV9 CASSAQTSGSHDEQFF TGTGCCAGCAGCGCGCAGACTAGCGGGTCCCATGACGAGCAGTTCTTC
TRBD2 TRBJ2-1 - TRBV5-1 CASSPTRTGLADYNEQFF TGCGCCAGCAGCCCCACCAGAACAGGACTAGCGGACTACAATGAGCAGTTCTTC
TRBD1 TRBJ1-5 few TRBV30 CAWSLRDRTLGPQHF TGTGCCTGGAGCCTTAGGGACAGAACCTTAGGGCCCCAGCATTTT
- TRBJ1-1 - TRBV27 CASSPRSRQVGYRNTEAFF TGTGCCAGCAGTCCCAGATCCCGACAGGTGGGATATAGGAACACTGAAGCTTTCTTT
TRBD2 TRBJ2-1 - TRBV7-9 CSSSWEVRGSYNEQFF TGTTCCAGCAGTTGGGAAGTGCGGGGGTCCTACAATGAGCAGTTCTTC
- TRBJ2-3 - TRBV27 CASSLGPFNIEQYF TGTGCCAGCAGTTTAGGCCCGTTTAATATCGAGCAGTATTTT
TRBD1 TRBJ1-2 - TRBV5-1 CASSVQGDYGYTF TGCGCCAGCAGCGTACAGGGGGACTATGGCTACACCTTC
TRBD2 TRBJ2-5 - TRBV2 CASQREPSRGETQYF TGTGCCAGCCAGCGGGAGCCCTCAAGGGGAGAGACCCAGTACTTC